This T cell receptor beta chain originates from a study of cytomegalovirus exposure and HLA in healthy donors. Study summary: A preliminary data release comprised tens of millions of unique TCRs obtained from HLA-typed donors. Whole-study results and caveats: Accurate prediction of most subjects' HLA-A and HLA-B alleles from TCR beta sequences was reported. Analyzed later, most CMV-associated TCR beta chains appeared HLA-restricted. Reports showed the classifier diagnosing cytomegalovirus status with high specificity and sensitivity.

Both 60 Vbeta primers and 13 Jbeta primers went into the PCR. The protocol was immunoSEQ multiplex PCR, while the TCRdb copy is restricted to in-frame clones and leaves out a portion. The sample lists about 160,000 clones; roughly 70% were seen once. Per germline, CDR1 ENHRY and CDR2 SYGVKD. The length of the CDR3 is 15 residues. The V and J ends lost 4 bases and 0 bases respectively, with 12 bases between them. This clone came up a few times. The antigen remains undetermined. The gene calls are TRBV10-3 and TRBJ1-1; D might be TRBD1 (5 bases). This receptor was identified in a woman in her forties in good health and CMV-seropositive. The source material was PBMCs. CDR3 in DNA: TGTGCCATCAGTGCGGGGGAGCGTATGAACACTGAAGCTTTCTTT. Translating gives CAISAGERMNTEAFF.